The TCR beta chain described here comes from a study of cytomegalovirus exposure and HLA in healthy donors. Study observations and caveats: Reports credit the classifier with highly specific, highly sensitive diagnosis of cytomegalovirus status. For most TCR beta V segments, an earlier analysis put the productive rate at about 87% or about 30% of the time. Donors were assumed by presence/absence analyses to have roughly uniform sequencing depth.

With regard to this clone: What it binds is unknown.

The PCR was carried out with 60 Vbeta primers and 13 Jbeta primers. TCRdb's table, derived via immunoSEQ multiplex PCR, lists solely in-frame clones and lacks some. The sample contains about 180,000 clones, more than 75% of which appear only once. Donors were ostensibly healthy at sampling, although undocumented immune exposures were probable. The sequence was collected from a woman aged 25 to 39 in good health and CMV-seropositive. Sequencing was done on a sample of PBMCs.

The CDR3 region is CASSQRTTQGTVGYTF. In DNA form, the CDR3 reads TGTGCCAGCAGCCAACGTACAACTCAGGGTACTGTTGGCTACACCTTC. The chain couples TRBV4-2 to TRBJ1-2; TRBD1 might be the D (5 bases). The V end lost 2 bases, the J end lost 7 bases, and 20 bases lay between the germline ends. CDR1 and CDR2 (germline): LGHNA, YNFKEQ. The CDR3 contains 16 residues.